The count of the clone carrying this T cell receptor (beta chain) is one. The CDR3 spans 14 residues. The germline V gene has CDR1 SGHTA and CDR2 FQGNSA. With V trimmed by 7 bases and J by 10 bases, 6 bases remained unmatched. This specimen comes from a study of T cells in tuberculosis. Overall study: IGRA-negative adolescents, IGRA-positive adolescents with latent tuberculosis and adults with active tuberculosis formed this South African cohort. Within 7 days of starting treatment, or before, PBMC were stored.

Time point meaning: new active TB diagnosis, blood taken before or within 7 days of starting treatment. Included patients were adults of at least 18, HIV-seronegative, South African. Each patient had positive sputum smear microscopy and/or positive culture. Clones were sequenced by immunoSEQ multiplex PCR, and TCRdb holds only the in-frame ones, with some missing. The top ten hold 7% of the sample, which has about 33,000 clones, 92% seen once. The receptor was derived from an adult with tuberculosis. Some clones in this sample may be carry-over from other donors' samples. The chain employs TRBV7-2 and TRBJ1-6; 11 positions match TRBD1. This sample comprised PBMCs, obtained at tuberculosis diagnosis. The chain's CDR3 is CASKHRDRGSPLHF. The CDR3 nucleotides read TGTGCCAGCAAGCACCGGGACAGGGGGTCACCCCTCCACTTT.